The 8 T cell receptor beta chains below come from one sample, sequenced in a study of Graves' ophthalmopathy and Graves' hyperthyroidism. The study amplified TCR beta CDR3 regions using RNA transcripts. First-round RT-PCR relied on HTBI primers, and a second-round multiplex PCR came next. TCRdb re-derived calls from the multiplex PCR reads in MiXCR, one entry per CDR3 protein. The table shows approximately 540,000 distinct CDR3 sequences, with less than 40% occurring only once. The source material was peripheral blood or thyroid tissue (not recorded which). Every receptor here comes from an adult man with Graves' hyperthyroidism.

The V and J genes are TRBV3-1 and TRBJ1-4; D gene unclear. Trimming took off 5 bases at V and 5 bases at J, with 6 bases between the two ends. This CDR3 is 12 amino acids long. Germline lookup yields CDR1 LGHDT and CDR2 YNNKEL (reference sequence). The CDR3 DNA is TGTGCCAGCAGCGGCGGCAATGAAAAACTGTTTTTT. It encodes CASSGGNEKLFF.

The chain uses TRBV20-1 and TRBJ2-7; 12 bases agree with TRBD2. The tail of the sequence fits TRBJ2-1 better, so the J call may be wrong. Germline CDR1 is DFQATT and CDR2 is SNEGSKA (reference sequence). The CDR3 contains 17 residues. CDR3 protein: CSASLAGGSWAQNEQFF. CDR3 in DNA: TGCAGTGCTTCCCTAGCGGGAGGGTCCTGGGCACAGAATGAGCAGTTCTTC.

Written as DNA, the CDR3 is TGTGCCAGCTCACCCGGGACAGAGTATTCACCCCTCCACTTT. This codes for CASSPGTEYSPLHF. The J gene is TRBJ1-6, the V gene TRBV18; the match to TRBD1 covers 7 bases. J was trimmed by 8 bases and V by 3 bases; bases with no gene match: 4. This CDR3 contains 14 residues. Per germline, CDR1 KGHSH and CDR2 LQKENI.

This sequence joins TRBV6-1 and TRBJ1-4; D unresolved. V lost 7 bases, J lost 0 bases, and 12 bases lay in between. The CDR3 has 15 residues. Germline V lookup: CDR1 MNHNS, CDR2 SASEGT. The CDR3 spells CASIGRGATNEKLFF. In DNA form, the CDR3 reads TGTGCCAGCATCGGGCGTGGAGCAACTAATGAAAAACTGTTTTTT.

This clonotype showed up many times. V gene TRBV10-3 combines with J gene TRBJ2-6, with D unresolved. The length of the CDR3 is 14 residues. Per the germline V gene, CDR1 is ENHRY and CDR2 is SYGVKD. The V gene lost 3 bases and the J gene lost 6 bases, with 9 bases spanning the gap. CDR3 DNA sequence: TGTGCCATCAGTGATGTGGGTATGGCCAACGTCCTGACTTTC. It yields the protein CAISDVGMANVLTF.

This chain joins TRBV29-1 and TRBJ1-1, with 8 nucleotides matching TRBD1. CDR1 and CDR2 from the germline V gene are SQVTM and ANQGSEA. This CDR3 spans 15 amino acids. V was pared by 0 bases and J by 7 bases, with 10 bases of the junction left unmatched. This CDR3 reads CSVEDPRRGPGEAFF. As DNA, the CDR3 is TGCAGCGTTGAAGATCCCCGCAGGGGGCCGGGTGAAGCTTTCTTT.

The chain couples TRBV24-1 to TRBJ2-1; 11 bases match TRBD2. There are 16 residues in the CDR3. Trimming cost V 3 bases and J 3 bases; bases outside gene matches: 3. The germline gives CDR1 KGHDR, CDR2 SFDVKD. CDR3 DNA: TGTGCCACCAGTGATCCTACTAGCGGGAGCTACAATGAGCAGTTCTTC. This translates into CATSDPTSGSYNEQFF.

This clonotype showed up many times. This rearrangement joins TRBV7-2 to TRBJ1-3; D might be TRBD1 (5 bases). Germline V CDR1 and CDR2: SGHTA, FQGNSA. The V and J ends lost 7 bases and 2 bases respectively, with 18 bases between them. This CDR3 is 16 amino acids long. The CDR3 spells CASNPGTRSTGNTIYF. CDR3 DNA sequence: TGTGCCAGCAATCCGGGGACCCGCTCCACTGGAAACACCATATATTTT. The complete variable domain, with remaining parts taken from reference TRBV7-2 and TRBJ1-3, reads GAGVSQSPSNKVTEKGKDVELRCDPISGHTALYWYRQSLGQGLEFLIYFQGNSAPDKSGLPSDRFSAERTGGSVSTLTIQRTQQEDSAVYLCASNPGTRSTGNTIYFGEGSWLTVV.